The 29 T cell receptor beta chains below come from one sample, sequenced in a study of T cell changes during pregnancy in multiple sclerosis. Only in-frame clones appear in the TCRdb table, and some are missing; sequencing was by immunoSEQ multiplex PCR. Counted here are about 70,000 clones, over 80% occurring once; the ten biggest clones make up 2% to 2.5%. Here the sequenced sample was peripheral blood, taken before pregnancy. The receptor source for this set is a female donor with multiple sclerosis, enrolled in a pregnancy study.

This clone has just a few counts. The rearrangement joins TRBV7-2 to TRBJ2-1, with 11 nucleotides matching TRBD2. The CDR3 is 16 amino acids. Germline loops: CDR1 SGHTA, CDR2 FQGNSA. Trimming removed 6 bases from V and 0 bases from J; junction bases left unmatched: 4. The CDR3 here is CASRLTSGNSYNEQFF. The CDR3 region has the DNA TGTGCCAGCAGGCTGACTAGCGGGAACTCCTACAATGAGCAGTTCTTC.

The rearrangement uses TRBV4-3 and TRBJ2-1; D perhaps matches TRBD2 (5 bases). Germline-derived CDR1 and CDR2 are LGHNA and YSLEER. V dropped 1 base and J dropped 6 bases, with 16 bases sitting between them. This CDR3 spans 16 amino acids. The DNA for the CDR3 is TGCGCCAGCAGCCAAGTGCACTCCCTGGGAGTCAATGAGCAGTTCTTC. As protein: CASSQVHSLGVNEQFF.

V is TRBV2 and J is TRBJ2-2; D is unclear. The V gene's germline CDR1 is SNHLY and CDR2 FYNNEI. The CDR3 spans 15 residues. V dropped 2 bases and J dropped 4 bases, with 11 bases sitting between them. CDR3 in DNA: TGTGCCAGCAGTGAAACGAACCAGATCACCGGGGAGCTGTTTTTT. Residues: CASSETNQITGELFF. Variable domain in full (rest from reference TRBV2 and TRBJ2-2): EPEVTQTPSHQVTQMGQEVILRCVPISNHLYFYWYRQILGQKVEFLVSFYNNEISEKSEIFDDQFSVERPDGSNFTLKIRSTKLEDSAMYFCASSETNQITGELFFGEGSRLTVL.

V gene TRBV4-3 combines with J gene TRBJ2-3; D may be TRBD2 (5 bases). The V gene lost 1 base and the J gene lost 5 bases, with 13 bases spanning the gap. Germline CDR1 reads LGHNA; CDR2 reads YSLEER. This CDR3 comprises 15 residues. The CDR3 DNA is TGCGCCAGCAGCCAAGGCGGGTACGCTCTAGATACGCAGTATTTT. Translation gives CASSQGGYALDTQYF.

J is TRBJ1-1 and V is TRBV7-9; D may be TRBD1 (5 bases). Trimming removed 5 bases from V and 1 base from J, with 17 bases in between. The CDR3 contains 16 residues. Germline V lookup: CDR1 SEHNR, CDR2 FQNEAQ (reference sequence). The CDR3 region has the DNA TGTGCCAGCAGCCTGGGGGACGGGACTTGGAACACTGAAGCTTTCTTT. The encoded protein is CASSLGDGTWNTEAFF.

The V and J genes are TRBV2 and TRBJ1-2, with TRBD1 as a possible D gene (6 bases). The V gene's germline CDR1 is SNHLY and CDR2 FYNNEI. The CDR3 has 15 residues. With 7 bases removed from V and 13 bases from J, the gap between germline ends came to 28 bases. The CDR3 DNA sequence: TGTGCCAGCAATAGGGGGATAGGGACCTCTATGGTTGGCACCTTC. Translating it yields CASNRGIGTSMVGTF.

J is TRBJ2-3 and V is TRBV29-1, with 14 bases aligning to TRBD2. The CDR3 consists of 15 residues. CDR1 is SQVTM and CDR2 is ANQGSEA in the germline V gene. The ends lost 4 bases at V and 4 bases at J; junction bases unmatched: 4. CDR3 in amino acids: CSVGGLAGGADTQYF. In DNA, the CDR3 is TGCAGCGTTGGTGGACTAGCGGGAGGCGCAGATACGCAGTATTTT.

J is TRBJ2-7 and V is TRBV7-3; 11 bases map to TRBD1. The CDR3 is made up of 15 amino acids. V trimming: 5 bases; J trimming: 3 bases; junction bases outside the gene matches: 6. CDR1 is SGHTA and CDR2 is FQGTGA in the germline V gene. CDR3 sequence: CASSATGTGGYEQYF. CDR3 nucleotides: TGTGCCAGCAGCGCAACCGGGACAGGGGGCTACGAGCAGTACTTC. Variable domain in full (rest from reference TRBV7-3 and TRBJ2-7): GAGVSQTPSNKVTEKGKYVELRCDPISGHTALYWYRQSLGQGPEFLIYFQGTGAADDSGLPNDRFFAVRPEGSVSTLKIQRTERGDSAVYLCASSATGTGGYEQYFGPGTRLTVT.

The CDR3, as DNA: TGCGCCAGCAGCCCCGGGACAGGGGGAGTAGGCGAGCAGTACTTC. It yields the protein CASSPGTGGVGEQYF. The V gene is TRBV4-3, the J gene TRBJ2-7; TRBD1 aligns across 11 bases. The CDR3 runs 15 residues. The V gene end was trimmed by 4 bases and the J gene end by 6 bases; junction bases not matched to a gene: 8. In germline, CDR1 is LGHNA, CDR2 YSLEER.

The chain has TRBV7-9 and TRBJ2-4; possibly TRBD1 for D (6 bases). Germline CDR1 and CDR2: SEHNR and FQNEAQ (reference sequence). There are 16 residues in the CDR3. V lost 2 bases to trimming and J lost 0 bases, with 11 bases between them. The CDR3 DNA follows: TGTGCCAGCAGCTTAAGCCAGGGGAGAGCCAAAAACATTCAGTACTTC. Translating it yields CASSLSQGRAKNIQYF.

Comment on this clone: An end of the junction differs from the germline gene, which may be a read error. This chain uses TRBV7-7 with TRBJ2-4, with 10 bases that match TRBD1. The germline gives CDR1 SSHAT, CDR2 FNYEAQ (reference sequence). This CDR3 is 18 amino acids long. CDR3 DNA: TGTGCTAGCAGCTTAGTAGGGACAGGGGCCCCGGAGACGGACATTCAGTACTTC. It specifies CASSLVGTGAPETDIQYF.

The gene calls are TRBV6-5 and TRBJ2-1, with 7 bases aligning to TRBD2. Germline CDR1 is MNHEY and CDR2 is SVGAGI. The CDR3 has 12 residues. CDR3 residues: CACGRGFGEQFF. CDR3 in DNA: TGTGCTTGCGGGAGAGGGTTTGGTGAGCAGTTCTTC.

The chain is built from TRBV6-1 and TRBJ2-5; possibly TRBD1 for D (5 bases). Germline V gene data show CDR1 as MNHNS and CDR2 as SASEGT. V gave up 4 bases and J gave up 1 base, with 10 bases separating them. This CDR3 has 14 residues. The CDR3 region is CASSGGAAQETQYF. The CDR3 nucleotides read TGTGCCAGCAGTGGGGGCGCTGCCCAAGAGACCCAGTACTTC.

The sample holds one count of this clone. The V gene is TRBV9, the J gene TRBJ2-1; D ambiguous. Germline loops: CDR1 SGDLS, CDR2 YYNGEE. V was shortened by 0 bases and J by 6 bases, with 13 bases between the two germline ends. CDR3 size: 15 residues. The CDR3 reads CASSVDYDVVNEQFF. CDR3 in DNA: TGTGCCAGCAGCGTAGACTACGACGTAGTCAATGAGCAGTTCTTC.

This chain links TRBV19 with TRBJ2-5, with D possibly TRBD2 on 5 matching bases. Germline V gene sequence: CDR1 LNHDA, CDR2 SQIVND (reference sequence). V lost 6 bases and J 5 bases, leaving 13 bases between the germline ends. CDR3 length: 13 residues. The CDR3 sequence: CASRSGARETQYF. In DNA, the CDR3 is TGTGCCAGTAGAAGCGGTGCGAGGGAGACCCAGTACTTC. The full variable domain, its missing parts supplied by reference TRBV19 and TRBJ2-5, is DGGITQSPKYLFRKEGQNVTLSCEQNLNHDAMYWYRQDPGQGLRLIYYSQIVNDFQKGDIAEGYSVSREKKESFPLTVTSAQKNPTAFYLCASRSGARETQYFGPGTRLLVL.

The V call is TRBV25-1, the J call TRBJ1-1; no definite D call. Germline CDR1 reads MGHDK; CDR2 reads SYGVNS. With 4 bases removed from V and 2 bases from J, the gap between germline ends came to 14 bases. This CDR3 has 15 residues. The CDR3 DNA is TGTGCCAGCAGTGGACTACGTACAGCAAACACTGAAGCTTTCTTT. This encodes CASSGLRTANTEAFF.

The chain combines TRBV29-1 with TRBJ2-1; D gene ambiguous. With 4 bases removed from V and 4 bases from J, the gap between germline ends came to 11 bases. CDR1 and CDR2 (germline): SQVTM, ANQGSEA. The CDR3 totals 13 residues. As DNA, the CDR3 is TGCAGCGTTGTCGCCCCCCTATACAATGAGCAGTTCTTC. Translation: CSVVAPLYNEQFF.

The rearrangement joins TRBV9 to TRBJ1-2, with TRBD1 matching over 10 bases. Germline CDR1 reads SGDLS; CDR2 reads YYNGEE. This CDR3 is 20 amino acids long. The ends lost 4 bases at V and 4 bases at J; junction bases unmatched: 22. CDR3 sequence: CASSKGTGTGVDRGGYGYTF. In DNA, the CDR3 is TGTGCCAGCAGCAAGGGGACCGGGACAGGGGTTGATCGGGGTGGCTATGGCTACACCTTC.

This rearrangement joins TRBV7-9 to TRBJ2-7; TRBD2 aligns across 8 bases. The V gene end was trimmed by 4 bases and the J gene end by 5 bases; junction bases not matched to a gene: 13. Germline CDR1 SEHNR, CDR2 FQNEAQ (reference sequence). There are 16 residues in the CDR3. The CDR3 DNA reads as TGTGCCAGCAGCTCTATGTTAGCGGGACGTCCGGACGAGCAGTACTTC. Its protein product is CASSSMLAGRPDEQYF.

The J gene is TRBJ2-7, the V gene TRBV7-9; 12 nucleotides align to TRBD2. V lost 5 bases, J lost 5 bases, and 7 bases stayed unmatched. This CDR3 is built from 15 residues. Germline CDR1 and CDR2: SEHNR and FQNEAQ (reference sequence). The CDR3 nucleotides read TGTGCCAGCAGCCCCGGACTAGCGGGAACACACGAGCAGTACTTC. Its protein is CASSPGLAGTHEQYF. The full variable domain, its missing parts supplied by reference TRBV7-9 and TRBJ2-7, is DTGVSQNPRHKITKRGQNVTFRCDPISEHNRLYWYRQTLGQGPEFLTYFQNEAQLEKSRLLSDRFSAERPKGSFSTLEIQRTEQGDSAMYLCASSPGLAGTHEQYFGPGTRLTVT.

The chain combines TRBV7-9 with TRBJ1-1; no definite D call. The CDR3 runs to 13 residues. V was shortened by 5 bases and J by 7 bases, with 14 bases between the two germline ends. Germline CDR1 reads SEHNR; CDR2 reads FQNEAQ (reference sequence). DNA for the CDR3: TGTGCCAGCAGCGAGCGGAGAACAGATGAAGCTTTCTTT. Translation gives CASSERRTDEAFF. Variable domain in full (rest from reference TRBV7-9 and TRBJ1-1): DTGVSQNPRHKITKRGQNVTFRCDPISEHNRLYWYRQTLGQGPEFLTYFQNEAQLEKSRLLSDRFSAERPKGSFSTLEIQRTEQGDSAMYLCASSERRTDEAFFGQGTRLTVV.

This clone appeared once. The V gene is TRBV18, the J gene TRBJ2-5; 11 bases map to TRBD1. This CDR3 is 17 amino acids long. V was pared by 4 bases and J by 2 bases, with 9 bases of the junction left unmatched. Per germline, CDR1 KGHSH and CDR2 LQKENI. CDR3 in DNA: TGTGCCAGCTCACGACTAGGACAGGGGGCAAGGCAAGAGACCCAGTACTTC. Translated, it gives CASSRLGQGARQETQYF. Drawing the rest from reference TRBV18 and TRBJ2-5, the complete variable domain is NAGVMQNPRHLVRRRGQEARLRCSPMKGHSHVYWYRQLPEEGLKFMVYLQKENIIDESGMPKERFSAEFPKEGPSILRIQQVVRGDSAAYFCASSRLGQGARQETQYFGPGTRLLVL.

J is TRBJ2-4 and V is TRBV18; 7 bases match TRBD1. Germline V gene lookup returns CDR1 KGHSH and CDR2 LQKENI. The V gene end was trimmed by 3 bases and the J gene end by 7 bases; junction bases not matched to a gene: 12. This CDR3 is 16 amino acids long. The CDR3 DNA follows: TGTGCCAGCTCACCCCTTGGGACAGCGTTTCGGAACATTCAGTACTTC. It yields the protein CASSPLGTAFRNIQYF.

V usage is TRBV2 and J usage is TRBJ2-7, with 16 nucleotides matching TRBD2. Looked up from germline, CDR1 is SNHLY and CDR2 is FYNNEI. The CDR3 has 15 residues. Germline trimming cut 6 bases from V and 6 bases from J; bases unmatched to any gene: 5. CDR3 loop: CASRGLAGGVGEQYF. CDR3 in DNA: TGTGCCAGCAGGGGACTAGCGGGAGGGGTCGGCGAGCAGTACTTC.

In its sample, this clone is large (0.1 to 1%). V is TRBV4-2 and J is TRBJ2-2, with 11 bases aligning to TRBD2. The junction had 1 base not matched to a gene; V was cut back by 4 bases and J by 3 bases. CDR3 size: 15 residues. CDR1 is LGHNA and CDR2 is YNFKEQ in the germline V gene. CDR3 nucleotides: TGTGCCAGCAGCCCACTAGCGGGAGACACCGGGGAGCTGTTTTTT. Translated: CASSPLAGDTGELFF.

The chain couples TRBV9 to TRBJ2-5, with D perhaps matching TRBD2 (6 bases). The CDR3 loop spans 15 amino acids. Germline-derived CDR1 and CDR2 are SGDLS and YYNGEE. V was pared by 0 bases and J by 4 bases, with 13 bases between. The CDR3 DNA reads TGTGCCAGCAGCGTAGGGGGCGGGGTCGGAGAGACCCAGTACTTC. It yields the protein CASSVGGGVGETQYF.

This rearrangement joins TRBV5-1 to TRBJ2-7; a weak D match, TRBD2 (6 bases). With 4 bases removed from V and 6 bases from J, the gap between germline ends came to 17 bases. The CDR3 is made up of 14 amino acids. In germline, CDR1 is SGHRS, CDR2 YFSETQ. CDR3 region: CASSPLAAASEQYF. As DNA, the CDR3 is TGCGCCAGCAGCCCCTTAGCGGCGGCCTCCGAGCAGTACTTC.

V and J are TRBV7-9 and TRBJ1-1; 10 nucleotides align to TRBD1. Germline CDR1 and CDR2: SEHNR and FQNEAQ (reference sequence). J lost 0 bases, V lost 2 bases, and 3 bases had no gene match. The length of the CDR3 is 16 residues. The CDR3 protein is CASSLRTGGMNTEAFF. CDR3 bases: TGTGCCAGCAGCTTACGGACAGGGGGAATGAACACTGAAGCTTTCTTT.

This chain joins TRBV18 and TRBJ2-3, with D hard to call. Looked up from germline, CDR1 is KGHSH and CDR2 is LQKENI. The length of the CDR3 is 11 residues. The V and J ends lost 4 bases and 5 bases respectively, with 4 bases between them. This CDR3 reads CASSLKDTQYF. DNA of the CDR3: TGTGCCAGCTCACTAAAAGATACGCAGTATTTT.